The T cell receptor (beta chain) under discussion was sequenced for a study of T cells in tuberculosis (dated by TCRdb to the late 2010s). In terms of the full investigation: To characterize T cells specific for the mycobacterial lipid antigen glucose monomycolate (GMM), the study used CD1B tetramers together with high-throughput TCR immunosequencing. A South African clinical cohort compared IGRA-negative adolescents, IGRA-positive adolescents with latent tuberculosis and adults with active tuberculosis, around ten per group.

The immunoSEQ multiplex PCR assay was used to generate TCR libraries, with TCR-beta and/or TCR-alpha/delta assays applied to each sample. The Illumina high-throughput platform was used to sequence the amplified TCR libraries. The study's own analysis went as follows. Clustering and dimensionality reduction were performed using pairwise TCRdist distances among GMM-specific receptors from ex vivo sorted or in vitro expanded T cells. Each clinical repertoire received a mean NN-distance score, defined as the average TCRdist to the nearest 10% of tetramer-positive reference sequences. GEM TCR motif frequency was computed as the fraction of unique TCRs matching known GEM sequences by V/J usage and CDR3 length. Linear discriminant analysis with leave-one-out cross-validation, implemented in scikit-learn, was used to classify active tuberculosis. TCRdb limited this immuneACCESS table to in-frame rearrangements with V and J called. A share of clones is missing; checked studies link under half to unresolved V genes, and the rest is unexplained. V, J and clone size were drawn from that table, and D and trimming were deduced from the DNA. The sample records about 25,000 clones, approximately 92% of which are singletons. Of the sample, roughly 15% falls within the top ten clones.

The research as a whole found: Clinical samples were selected based on the availability of cryopreserved specimens, with adults included as active tuberculosis cases and adolescents included as controls. Compared with IGRA-negative controls, TCR-alpha repertoires from active tuberculosis had smaller mean NN-distances to GMM-specific TCRs, which suggests clonal expansion of these TCRs. The smaller NN-distances in active tuberculosis patients were driven in part by shorter CDR3-alpha lengths, while the difference seen for TCR-beta was not statistically significant. An accuracy of roughly 84% (AUROC 0.90) was reached by a classifier using the diverse GMM-specific repertoire, compared with approximately 70% accuracy when GEM motif frequencies were used.

At study entry, adolescents were screened for latent tuberculosis infection by tuberculin skin test and QuantiFERON-TB GOLD In-Tube IGRA. Immunosequencing was performed on unsorted cryopreserved PBMC, with 90,000 to 100,000 T cells per clinical donor covered on average. Eleven high schools in the Worcester region of the Western Cape, South Africa, served as enrollment sites for adolescents aged 12 to 18 years. Ten M. tuberculosis-infected and ten uninfected adolescents were selected with matching for age and sex. Adolescent PBMC were isolated from freshly drawn heparinized blood by density centrifugation and cryopreserved. A remark on this clone: The antigen it recognizes is unknown. The sample holds no much larger clone one base away, and base qualities are not on file.

This clonotype was sampled from a donor between 10 and 35 years old with latent tuberculosis or without tuberculosis infection. Some clones in this sample may be carry-over from other donors' samples. Sequencing was done on a sample of PBMCs.

In nucleotide form, the sequence is TGCGCCAGCAGCCCAGGGACAGGGGATTATGGCTACACCTTC. The translation is CASSPGTGDYGYTF. In this chain, TRBV4-3 is recombined with TRBJ1-2, and 10 junctional nucleotides match TRBD1. Via the germline V gene, CDR1 is LGHNA and CDR2 YSLEER. After removal of 4 bases from V and 5 bases from J, the junction retains 4 bases not matched to a gene. The CDR3 numbers 14 residues from cysteine through phenylalanine. The read is trimmed to its CDR3 DNA, 42 bases read in frame from base 1.